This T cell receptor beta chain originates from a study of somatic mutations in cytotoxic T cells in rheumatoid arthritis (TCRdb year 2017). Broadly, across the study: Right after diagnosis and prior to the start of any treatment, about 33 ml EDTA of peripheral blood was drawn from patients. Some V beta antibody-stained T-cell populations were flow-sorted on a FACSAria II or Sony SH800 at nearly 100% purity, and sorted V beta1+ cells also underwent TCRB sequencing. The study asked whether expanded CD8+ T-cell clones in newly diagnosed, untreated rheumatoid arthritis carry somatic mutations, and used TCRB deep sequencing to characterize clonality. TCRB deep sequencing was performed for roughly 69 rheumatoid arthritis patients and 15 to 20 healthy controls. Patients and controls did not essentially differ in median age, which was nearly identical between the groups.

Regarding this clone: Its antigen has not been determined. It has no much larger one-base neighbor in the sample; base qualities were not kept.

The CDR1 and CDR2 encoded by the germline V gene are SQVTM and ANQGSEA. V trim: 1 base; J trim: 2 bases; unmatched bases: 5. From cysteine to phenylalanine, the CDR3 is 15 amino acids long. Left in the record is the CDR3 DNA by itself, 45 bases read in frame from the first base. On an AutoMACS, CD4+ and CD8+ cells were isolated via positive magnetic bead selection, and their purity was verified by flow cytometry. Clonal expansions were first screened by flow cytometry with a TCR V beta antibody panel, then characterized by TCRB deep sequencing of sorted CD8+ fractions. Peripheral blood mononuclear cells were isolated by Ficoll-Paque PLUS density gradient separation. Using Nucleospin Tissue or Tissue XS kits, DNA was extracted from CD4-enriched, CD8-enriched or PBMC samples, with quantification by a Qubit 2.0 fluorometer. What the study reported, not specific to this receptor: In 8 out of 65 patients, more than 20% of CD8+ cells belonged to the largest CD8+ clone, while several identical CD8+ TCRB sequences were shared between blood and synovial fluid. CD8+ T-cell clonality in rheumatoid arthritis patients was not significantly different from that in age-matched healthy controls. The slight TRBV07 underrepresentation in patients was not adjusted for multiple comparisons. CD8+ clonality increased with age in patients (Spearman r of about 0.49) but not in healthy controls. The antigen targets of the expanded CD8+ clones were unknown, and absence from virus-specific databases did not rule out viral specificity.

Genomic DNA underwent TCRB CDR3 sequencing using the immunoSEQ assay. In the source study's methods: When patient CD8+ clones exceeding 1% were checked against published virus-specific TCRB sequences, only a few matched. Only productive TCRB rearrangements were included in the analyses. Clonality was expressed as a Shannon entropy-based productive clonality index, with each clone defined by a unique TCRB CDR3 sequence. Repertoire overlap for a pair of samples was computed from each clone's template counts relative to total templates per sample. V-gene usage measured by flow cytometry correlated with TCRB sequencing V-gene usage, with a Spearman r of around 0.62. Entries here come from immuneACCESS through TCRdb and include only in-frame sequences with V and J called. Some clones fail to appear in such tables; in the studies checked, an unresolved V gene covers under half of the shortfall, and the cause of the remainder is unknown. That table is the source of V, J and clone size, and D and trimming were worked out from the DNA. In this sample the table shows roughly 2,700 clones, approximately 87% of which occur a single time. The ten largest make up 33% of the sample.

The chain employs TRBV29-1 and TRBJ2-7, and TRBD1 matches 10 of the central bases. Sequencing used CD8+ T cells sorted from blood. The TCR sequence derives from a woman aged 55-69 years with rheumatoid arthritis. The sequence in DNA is TGCAGCGTTGAAGGAGGGACAGGGGCCCCCTACGAGCAGTACTTC. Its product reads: CSVEGGTGAPYEQYF.